These 8 T cell receptor beta chains share one sample of origin, sequenced in a study of cytomegalovirus exposure and HLA in healthy donors. This PCR relied on a set of 60 Vbeta primers and 13 Jbeta primers. Data came from immunoSEQ multiplex PCR; TCRdb stores just in-frame clones and leaves some out. The sample holds approximately 200,000 clones, around 85% seen once. Sample: PBMCs. The receptor set was obtained from a woman in her 50s in good health and CMV-seronegative.

The CDR3, as DNA: TGTGCCAGCAGCCGCCCGGGACAAAATCCCTATGAGCAGTTCTTC. Translation: CASSRPGQNPYEQFF. This chain uses TRBV5-6 with TRBJ2-1; tentative D call: TRBD1 (6 bases). CDR1 and CDR2 from the germline V gene are SGHDT and YYEEEE. V was shortened by 4 bases and J by 8 bases, with 19 bases between the two germline ends. The CDR3 is 15 residues long.

The chain couples TRBV18 to TRBJ2-3; D may be TRBD1 (5 bases). The ends were cut back, 3 bases at V and 5 bases at J, with 18 bases in the middle. Germline loops: CDR1 KGHSH, CDR2 LQKENI. The length of the CDR3 is 16 residues. The DNA for the CDR3 is TGTGCCAGCTCACCCCAATACGGCAGGGTAGGAGATACGCAGTATTTT. Translating it yields CASSPQYGRVGDTQYF.

The chain uses TRBV11-2 and TRBJ2-7; 9 bases are a match to TRBD1. CDR1 and CDR2 from the germline V gene are SGHAT and FQNNGV. The V segment lost 5 bases and the J segment 4 bases; nucleotides outside the gene matches: 9. The CDR3 totals 15 residues. CDR3 amino acids: CASSPDRGKTYEQYF. CDR3 DNA sequence: TGTGCCAGCAGCCCTGACAGGGGGAAGACGTACGAGCAGTACTTC.

V gene TRBV7-3 combines with J gene TRBJ1-3; D gene uncertain. Trimming cost V 2 bases and J 0 bases, with 11 bases left between them. The CDR3 length is 16 residues. Per germline, CDR1 SGHTA and CDR2 FQGTGA. CDR3 loop: CASSLGPRGSGNTIYF. The CDR3, as DNA: TGTGCCAGCAGCTTAGGTCCGCGGGGCTCTGGAAACACCATATATTTT.

Concerning this clone itself: The junction and the germline gene differ at one end; a read error may be behind it. The V gene is TRBV19, the J gene TRBJ2-5, with D tentatively TRBD1 (6 bases). The CDR3 runs to 16 residues. Looked up from germline, CDR1 is LNHDA and CDR2 is SQIVND (reference sequence). CDR3 nucleotides: TGTGCCAGTAGTATAGGGTTCGACAGGATTCAAGAGACCCGGTACTTC. Its protein is CASSIGFDRIQETRYF.

The V gene is TRBV28, the J gene TRBJ1-1; no definite D call. V was shortened by 6 bases and J by 2 bases, with 7 bases between the two germline ends. Per germline, CDR1 MDHEN and CDR2 SYDVKM. The CDR3 is 12 residues long. DNA of the CDR3: TGTGCCAGCAGCCTTATTAACACTGAAGCTTTCTTT. It specifies CASSLINTEAFF.

The chain recombines TRBV7-6 with TRBJ2-3; 14 bases fit TRBD2. Per germline, CDR1 SGHVS and CDR2 FNYEAQ. Trimming took 1 base from V and 2 from J; bases not matched to a gene: 2. The CDR3 has 17 amino acids. The CDR3 DNA follows: TGTGCCAGCAGCTTAGGACTAGCGGGAGGGGTCACAGATACGCAGTATTTT. Amino acids: CASSLGLAGGVTDTQYF.

This clone has only a few counts. The chain combines TRBV28 with TRBJ2-1; 8 bases match TRBD2. This CDR3 has 18 amino acids. Germline CDR1 reads MDHEN; CDR2 reads SYDVKM. V dropped 6 bases and J dropped 1; count of bases not matched to a gene: 14. In DNA form, the CDR3 reads TGTGCCAGCAGGTCTAGCGGGTTTCTAAGACGTTCCTACAATGAGCAGTTCTTC. This gives the protein CASRSSGFLRRSYNEQFF.